These 28 T cell receptor beta chains came from one sample sequenced in a study of CXCR3-negative and CXCR3-positive naive CD8 T cells (dated by TCRdb to about 2019). Summary of the overall study and its limitations: Compared with CXCR3-negative naive cells, CXCR3-positive naive cells had TRB CDR3s with higher hydrophobicity (lower Kidera factor 4), lower energy, and higher strength and volume indices.

What these receptors recognize is not known. The sequencer was a NextSeq 550. The Human TCR Profiling Kit (MiLaboratory) was used to make UMI-labeled 5' RACE TRB cDNA libraries. TCRdb reprocessed the public reads and reports one entry per CDR3 protein sequence, without DNA. The sample's own table lists approximately 6,900 distinct CDR3 sequences. Of the sample, roughly 1.5% is held by the ten largest clones. Sequencing was performed on naive CXCR3+ CD8+ T cells from blood. Sample cell subset or site, as interpreted from the label and publication: CD45RO-CCR7+CD27+CD95- naive CD8+ T cells expressing CXCR3 (TNR3+). These receptors all come from a human donor in good health. Some clones in this sample may be carry-over from other donors' samples.

This clonotype registers medium-sized (0.01 to 0.1%) by frequency. The rearrangement joins TRBV2 to TRBJ2-2; no DNA is available, so the TRBD1 call from TCRdb remains unchecked. Per germline, CDR1 SNHLY and CDR2 FYNNEI. The length of the CDR3 is 13 residues. This CDR3 reads CASSEGGDGELFF.

The chain recombines TRBV11-2 with TRBJ2-2; TCRdb indicates TRBD1, and absent DNA this call remains unverified. This CDR3 spans 16 amino acids. Germline CDR1 reads SGHAT; CDR2 reads FQNNGV. CDR3 sequence: CASSLVYEPQGGELFF.

The CDR3 protein is CASSQGPEHEQFF. The chain uses TRBV4-1 and TRBJ2-1. The CDR3 loop spans 13 amino acids. The germline V gene encodes CDR1 MGHRA and CDR2 YSYEKL.

The gene calls are TRBV11-2 and TRBJ2-7; TCRdb reports TRBD2, a call that lacks DNA to check it against. CDR3 size: 12 residues. The germline CDR1 and CDR2 sequences are SGHAT and FQNNGV. This chain's CDR3 is CASSLGTVLTYF.

This clonotype counts as medium-sized by frequency. The chain carries TRBV5-1 and TRBJ2-5; TCRdb's D call, TRBD1, is unchecked because there is no DNA. The V gene's germline CDR1 is SGHRS and CDR2 YFSETQ. The CDR3 runs to 15 residues. This chain's CDR3 is CASSSPERNQETQYF.

This sequence joins TRBV5-1 and TRBJ2-1. Germline CDR1 and CDR2: SGHRS and YFSETQ. The CDR3 extends over 13 amino acids. The CDR3 protein is CASSLVESNEQFF.

The CDR3 reads CASSLWGGNTEAFF. The rearrangement uses TRBV13 and TRBJ1-1; checking the TCRdb D call of TRBD1 is not possible without DNA. CDR3 size: 14 residues. Looked up from germline, CDR1 is PRHDT and CDR2 is FYEKMQ (reference sequence).

This chain links TRBV6-5 with TRBJ1-4. Germline V lookup: CDR1 MNHEY, CDR2 SVGAGI. This CDR3 is 15 amino acids long. The CDR3 sequence is CASSYSTANNEKLFF.

This chain uses TRBV25-1 with TRBJ2-1; TCRdb proposes TRBD2, but this gene call is untestable without DNA. Germline CDR1 reads MGHDK; CDR2 reads SYGVNS. This CDR3 has 12 residues. CDR3 in amino acids: CASSSPGDEQFF. The entire variable domain, with the rest obtained from reference TRBV25-1 and TRBJ2-1, is as follows: EADIYQTPRYLVIGTGKKITLECSQTMGHDKMYWYQQDPGMELHLIHYSYGVNSTEKGDLSSESTVSRIRTEHFPLTLESARPSHTSQYLCASSSPGDEQFFGPGTRLTVL.

This clonotype counts as medium-sized (0.01 to 0.1%) by frequency. This sequence joins TRBV29-1 and TRBJ2-2; without DNA, the TCRdb call of TRBD1 cannot be checked. CDR3 size: 16 residues. The V gene's germline CDR1 is SQVTM and CDR2 ANQGSEA. CDR3 loop: CSVEDFGQGNTGELFF.

The V gene is TRBV6-2 or TRBV6-3, the J gene TRBJ2-3. The V gene's germline CDR1 is MNHEY and CDR2 SVGEGT. The length of the CDR3 is 11 residues. The chain's CDR3 is CASSLTDTQYF.

This clonotype is identified as medium-sized (0.01 to 0.1%) from frequency. The chain recombines TRBV5-1 with TRBJ2-7; TCRdb indicates TRBD1, and absent DNA this call remains unverified. From germline, CDR1 is SGHRS and CDR2 YFSETQ. The CDR3 runs 14 residues. This chain's CDR3 is CASSLGQGGDEQYF. Supplemented by reference TRBV5-1 and TRBJ2-7, the full variable domain reads KAGVTQTPRYLIKTRGQQVTLSCSPISGHRSVSWYQQTPGQGLQFLFEYFSETQRNKGNFPGRFSGRQFSNSRSEMNVSTLELGDSALYLCASSLGQGGDEQYFGPGTRLTVT.

CDR3: CASSLRGQPQHF. This chain joins TRBV28 and TRBJ1-5; without DNA, the TCRdb call of TRBD1 cannot be checked. Looked up from germline, CDR1 is MDHEN and CDR2 is SYDVKM. The CDR3 spans 12 residues.

The rearrangement joins TRBV3-1 to TRBJ2-3; the TRBD1 assignment by TCRdb is unverifiable without DNA. The germline V gene encodes CDR1 LGHDT and CDR2 YNNKEL (reference sequence). This CDR3 comprises 15 residues. The CDR3 is CASSQESRGIDTQYF.

The V call is TRBV7-3, the J call TRBJ1-4; absent DNA, TCRdb's TRBD1 call cannot be checked. This CDR3 is 19 amino acids long. Germline CDR1 and CDR2: SGHTA and FQGTGA. The CDR3 reads CASSIRDSQERTTNEKLFF.

The chain couples TRBV4-1 to TRBJ2-7; absent DNA, TCRdb's TRBD2 call cannot be checked. Germline CDR1 and CDR2: MGHRA and YSYEKL. The CDR3 contains 18 residues. CDR3 protein: CASSQVMMLFSGSYEQYF.

The CDR3 loop is CAGKGDTGELFF. V and J are TRBV19 and TRBJ2-2; as DNA is missing, the TRBD1 call by TCRdb cannot be tested. The germline V gene has CDR1 LNHDA and CDR2 SQIVND (reference sequence). The CDR3 is made up of 12 amino acids.

The chain joins TRBV3-1 to TRBJ2-1. The CDR3 contains 15 residues. The germline V gene has CDR1 LGHDT and CDR2 YNNKEL (reference sequence). Here the CDR3 reads CASSQDPASYNEQFF.

This chain connects TRBV2 to TRBJ2-1; the TCRdb call, TRBD1, lacks DNA for checking. In germline, CDR1 is SNHLY, CDR2 FYNNEI. The CDR3 runs 15 residues. Here the CDR3 reads CASRVQGAAYNEQFF.

V and J are TRBV12-3 or TRBV12-4 and TRBJ2-4; TCRdb designates TRBD1, a call that cannot be tested without DNA. The CDR3 spans 16 residues. The CDR3 loop is CASSPPQGLAKNIQYF.

The chain carries TRBV4-1 and TRBJ2-7. This CDR3 contains 14 residues. Germline lookup yields CDR1 MGHRA and CDR2 YSYEKL. CDR3 loop: CASSPVEGSYEQYF.

The V gene is TRBV9, the J gene TRBJ2-7. Looked up from germline, CDR1 is SGDLS and CDR2 is YYNGEE. CDR3 size: 12 residues. This CDR3 is CASSVGGHEQYF.

This clonotype is labeled medium-sized based on frequency. V gene TRBV29-1 combines with J gene TRBJ2-3. The CDR3 length is 12 residues. The germline CDR1 and CDR2 sequences are SQVTM and ANQGSEA. Here the CDR3 reads CSVVPPTDTQYF.

In terms of frequency, this clonotype is large (0.1 to 1%). The chain has TRBV16 and TRBJ1-1; TCRdb lists TRBD1, though no DNA is available to test this call. CDR3 length: 11 amino acids. CDR1 KGHSY and CDR2 FQNENV come from the germline V gene. The CDR3 here is CASTTGTGAFF. Based on the CDR3 plus reference TRBV16 and TRBJ1-1, the full variable domain is GEEVAQTPKHLVRGEGQKAKLYCAPIKGHSYVFWYQQVLKNEFKFLISFQNENVFDETGMPKERFSAKCLPNSPCSLEIQATKLEDSAVYFCASTTGTGAFFGQGTRLTVV.

This clonotype is classed as medium-sized (0.01 to 0.1%) by frequency. The gene calls are TRBV7-2 and TRBJ2-7. The CDR3 consists of 14 residues. Germline CDR1 reads SGHTA; CDR2 reads FQGNSA. CDR3 sequence reads: CASSSSGGDDEQYF.

The CDR3 spells CASSFRGADTQYF. V usage is TRBV27 and J usage is TRBJ2-3; TCRdb designates TRBD1, a call that cannot be tested without DNA. Germline CDR1 MNHEY, CDR2 SMNVEV (reference sequence). The CDR3 is 13 residues long.

The V and J genes are TRBV27 and TRBJ2-1; checking the TCRdb D call of TRBD1 is not possible without DNA. The V gene's germline CDR1 is MNHEY and CDR2 SMNVEV (reference sequence). The CDR3 loop spans 15 amino acids. The CDR3 spells CASSPGTSPIDEQFF.

Judged by frequency, this clonotype is medium-sized. The rearrangement uses TRBV29-1 and TRBJ2-1; TCRdb names TRBD1, which stays unverified in the absence of DNA. Germline assignment: CDR1 SQVTM and CDR2 ANQGSEA. The CDR3 loop spans 13 amino acids. The CDR3 is CSVVWTGGNEQFF.